This entry features one T cell receptor (beta chain) sequence. Its antigen is unknown. The record originates from a study of T-cell reconstitution after alpha-beta-depleted transplantation in children. Molecular barcoding with unique molecular identifiers was used for the TCRbeta library. TCRdb redid the calling of the PCR reads with MiXCR, one entry per CDR3 protein. Of 200,000 to 250,000 distinct CDR3 sequences in the sample, 6.5% to 9% were seen once. Study-wide results and limits: After transplant, high TCRbeta diversity at day 60 in some patients arose from surviving recipient T cells and thymic progenitors. By one year post-transplant, T-cell counts and diversity largely arose from T cells that were newly produced. After transplant, at about two months, alpha-beta T cells were reportedly derived from several hundred expanded graft clones.

The CDR3 length is 15 residues. Trimming at V came to 10 bases and at J to 10 bases, leaving 13 bases not matched to a gene. Germline V gives CDR1 LGHDT, CDR2 YNNKEL (reference sequence). Sequenced here: PBMCs, mostly from graft donor cells, sampled 180 days after TCRalphabeta/CD19-depleted stem cell transplant. The chain combines TRBV3-1 with TRBJ2-1; 13 positions agree with TRBD2. The TCR was taken from a male patient under 18 who had a stem cell transplant for acute lymphoblastic leukemia, so the T cells may come from the graft donor. The CDR3 region is CATTLRTSGRREQFF. Written as DNA, the CDR3 is TGTGCCACCACCCTTCGGACTAGCGGGAGAAGAGAGCAGTTCTTC.